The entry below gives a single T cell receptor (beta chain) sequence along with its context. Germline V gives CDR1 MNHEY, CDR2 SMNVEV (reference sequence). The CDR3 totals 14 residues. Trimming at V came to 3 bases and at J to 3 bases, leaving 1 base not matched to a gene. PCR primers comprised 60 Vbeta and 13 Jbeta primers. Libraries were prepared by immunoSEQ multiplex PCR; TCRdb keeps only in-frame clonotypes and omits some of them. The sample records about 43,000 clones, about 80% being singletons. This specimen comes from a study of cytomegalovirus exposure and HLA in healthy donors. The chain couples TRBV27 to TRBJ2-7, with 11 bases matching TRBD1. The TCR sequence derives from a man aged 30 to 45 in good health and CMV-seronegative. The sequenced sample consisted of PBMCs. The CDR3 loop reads CASSLDRGLYEQYF. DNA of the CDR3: TGTGCCAGCAGTTTGGACAGGGGGCTCTACGAGCAGTACTTC.